This TCR beta chain was recovered during a study of blood T cell repertoires in COVID-19. Across the whole study: Specimens from acute and convalescent COVID-19 originated in the United States, Italy and Spain. Nucleic acid was either cDNA or gDNA, and it came from T cells, B-cell-depleted T cells, or PBMCs.

CDR1 and CDR2 from the germline V gene are MNHEY and SMNVEV (reference sequence). This CDR3 has 14 residues. V was clipped by 5 bases and J by 10 bases; unmatched bases: 11. Original data processing: Amplification from reference gene primers served as the basis for estimated nucleated cell counts. TCRdb's copy holds only in-frame clones and misses some; the assay was immunoSEQ multiplex PCR. V, J and clone size reflect that table, while D and trimming were determined from the DNA. This table holds hundreds of thousands of clones, roughly nine tenths found once. Seattle patients were enrolled during active infection and followed longitudinally.

The receptor was isolated from a woman aged 50 to 60 with COVID-19, enrolled during active disease. The V and J genes are TRBV27 and TRBJ1-2; 9 nucleotides agree with TRBD1. What was sequenced was peripheral blood. This CDR3 reads CASSPQDRGIAYTF. The DNA for the CDR3 is TGTGCCAGCAGTCCCCAGGACAGGGGTATTGCCTACACCTTC.